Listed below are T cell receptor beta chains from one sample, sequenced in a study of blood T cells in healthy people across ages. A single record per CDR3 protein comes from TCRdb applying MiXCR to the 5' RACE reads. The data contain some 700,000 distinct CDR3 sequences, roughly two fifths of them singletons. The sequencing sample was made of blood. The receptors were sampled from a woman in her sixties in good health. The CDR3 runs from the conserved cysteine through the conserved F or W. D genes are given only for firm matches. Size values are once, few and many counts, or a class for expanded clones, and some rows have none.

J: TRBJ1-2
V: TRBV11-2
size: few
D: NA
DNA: TGTGCCAGCAGCACCTTCCCCAGGGCTGGCTACACCTTC
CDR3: CASSTFPRAGYTF

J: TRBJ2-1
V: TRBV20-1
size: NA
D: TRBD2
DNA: TGCAGTGCTACTAGCGGGAGTTCCTACAATGAGCAGTTCTTC
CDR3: CSATSGSSYNEQFF

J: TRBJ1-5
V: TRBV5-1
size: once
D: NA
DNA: TGCGCCAGCAGCCCCACGGTGGGAGTCAATCAGCCCCAGCATTTT
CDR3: CASSPTVGVNQPQHF

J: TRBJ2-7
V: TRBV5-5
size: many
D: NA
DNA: TGTGCCAGCAGCTTGGGATTGGGCTCGCAGTACTTC
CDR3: CASSLGLGSQYF

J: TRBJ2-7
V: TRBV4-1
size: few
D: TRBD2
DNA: TGCGCCAGCAGCCAAGAGACGATGGCGGGGGGGAACGAGCAGTACTTC
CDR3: CASSQETMAGGNEQYF

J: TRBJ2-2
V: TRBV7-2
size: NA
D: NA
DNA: TGTGCCAGCAGCTCACTTCCGACCGGGGAGCTGTTTTTT
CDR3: CASSSLPTGELFF

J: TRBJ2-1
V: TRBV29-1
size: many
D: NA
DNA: TGCAGCGTTGAAGCGGGACTCCGTTCCTACAATGAGCAGTTCTTC
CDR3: CSVEAGLRSYNEQFF

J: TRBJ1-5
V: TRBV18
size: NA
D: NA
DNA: TGTGCCAGCTCACGAGGGGAGGCCAATCAGCCCCAGCATTTT
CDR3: CASSRGEANQPQHF

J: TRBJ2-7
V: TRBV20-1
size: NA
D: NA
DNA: TGCAGTGCTACTGGGGACATGGGGGGCTCAGAGACCCTGTACTTC
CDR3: CSATGDMGGSETLYF

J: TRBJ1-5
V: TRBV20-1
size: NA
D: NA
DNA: TGCAGTGCTAGAGCAGTTTGGACAGCCAGCAATCAGCCCCAGCATTTT
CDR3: CSARAVWTASNQPQHF

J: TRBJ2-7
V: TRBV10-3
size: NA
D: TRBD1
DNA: TGTGCCATCAGTAACAGGGGGCCCGGTAGCTACGAGCAGTACTTC
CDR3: CAISNRGPGSYEQYF

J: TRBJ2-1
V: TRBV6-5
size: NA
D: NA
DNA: TGTACCAGCAGCCTCCCACATCGGGATGAGCAGTTCTTC
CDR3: CTSSLPHRDEQFF

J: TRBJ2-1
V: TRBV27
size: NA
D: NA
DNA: TGTGCCAGCAGTTTCCGGGACTTGGGTGAGCAGTTCTTC
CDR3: CASSFRDLGEQFF

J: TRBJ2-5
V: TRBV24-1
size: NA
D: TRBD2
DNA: TGTGCCACCAGTGATCAGGCTAGCGGCGTACGGGAGACCCAGTACTTC
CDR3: CATSDQASGVRETQYF

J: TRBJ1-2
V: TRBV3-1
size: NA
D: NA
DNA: TGTGCCAGCAGCGCGTGGGACACCGCTAACTATGGCTACACCTTC
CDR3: CASSAWDTANYGYTF

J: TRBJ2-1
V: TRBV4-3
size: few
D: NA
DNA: TGCGCCAGCAGCCAAGGGACGGCGGCGTCCAATGAGCAGTTCTTC
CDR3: CASSQGTAASNEQFF